The rows below give T cell receptor beta chains drawn from one sample of a study of T cell responses to AZD1222 COVID-19 vaccine. TCRdb's table, derived via immunoSEQ multiplex PCR, lists solely in-frame clones and lacks some. The table records more than 15,000 clones, roughly 89% of them present only once. The sequenced sample was peripheral blood, obtained 28 days after the second AZD1222 dose. The source is an adult who received the AZD1222 COVID-19 vaccine. Both conserved end residues are part of each CDR3. A D gene is named only where the DNA matches it firmly. Clone size appears in some rows only: once, few, many, or a class for an expanded clone.

TRBJ1-2	TRBV5-1	TRBD1	-	TGCGCCAGCAGCGCAGGACAGGGGTTCTATGGCTACACCTTC	CASSAGQGFYGYTF
TRBJ2-5	TRBV28	-	-	TGTGCCAGCAGTTTGTCAGAGCCAACCCAGTACTTC	CASSLSEPTQYF
TRBJ1-5	TRBV10-2	-	few	TGCGCCAGCACCAAAGGGACACCGAACAATCAGCCCCAGCATTTT	CASTKGTPNNQPQHF
TRBJ2-5	TRBV10-3	TRBD1	-	TGTGCCATCAGAGAGGACAGGGGTGAAGAGACCCAGTACTTC	CAIREDRGEETQYF
TRBJ1-1	TRBV27	-	-	TGTGCCAGCAGTTATGGCGTGGGACGGAGGGCCGGTCCGGAGGCTTTCTTT	CASSYGVGRRAGPEAFF
TRBJ1-2	TRBV28	-	-	TGTGCCAGCAGTTTGGAGCAGTCGAACTATGGCTACACCTTC	CASSLEQSNYGYTF
TRBJ2-1	TRBV28	TRBD1	-	TGTGCCACCAGGACAGGGGGAGTGAAAAACAATGAGCAGTTCTTC	CATRTGGVKNNEQFF
TRBJ1-1	TRBV28	-	-	TGTGCCAGCAGACCGGCGGGGGCTGGTAATACTGAAGCTTTCTTT	CASRPAGAGNTEAFF
TRBJ2-5	TRBV20-1	-	-	TGCAGTGCTAGAGTAGGGGAGACCCAGTACTTC	CSARVGETQYF
TRBJ2-3	TRBV6-4	-	-	TGTGCCAGCAAGGCAGGATCTAGCACAGATACGCAGTATTTT	CASKAGSSTDTQYF
TRBJ2-3	TRBV7-9	-	-	TGTGCCAGCAGCCCTATGGGCCCAGATACGCAGTATTTT	CASSPMGPDTQYF
TRBJ2-3	TRBV10-3	TRBD2	-	TGTGCCACGGCGCGGGGGGTCACAGATACGCAGTATTTT	CATARGVTDTQYF
TRBJ1-5	TRBV4-1	TRBD1	-	TGCGCCAGCAGCCGCCTACAGGGGGGTCAGCCCCAGCATTTT	CASSRLQGGQPQHF
TRBJ2-2	TRBV15	TRBD2	-	TGTGCCACCAGCCCGCGCGGTGGCGGGAGGGCGACCGGGGAGCTGTTTTTT	CATSPRGGGRATGELFF
TRBJ2-3	TRBV5-1	TRBD2	-	TGCGCCAGCAGCAGCTTAGCGGGAGGGGGCACAGATACGCAGTATTTT	CASSSLAGGGTDTQYF
TRBJ1-1	TRBV11-3	-	few	TGTGCCAGCAGCTTATCCCCGGTCACTGAAGCTTTCTTT	CASSLSPVTEAFF
TRBJ2-5	TRBV9	-	-	TGTGCCAGCAACAGAACTATGCCGCGGACCCAGTACTTC	CASNRTMPRTQYF
TRBJ1-6	TRBV27	TRBD1	-	TGTGCCAGCAACCACGGGACAGGGGAATCACCCCTCCACTTT	CASNHGTGESPLHF
TRBJ2-1	TRBV9	-	-	TGTGCCAGCAGCGTAGCTCCAAGCGGATCCTACAATGAGCAGTTCTTC	CASSVAPSGSYNEQFF
TRBJ2-2	TRBV10-3	TRBD2	-	TGTGCCATCACAGAGGTTCGGGGGGCCGGGGAGCTGTTTTTT	CAITEVRGAGELFF
TRBJ2-7	TRBV12-3/TRBV12-4	-	-	TGTGCCAGCAGCCCGACAGGGAGGTACGAGCAGTACTTC	CASSPTGRYEQYF
TRBJ1-5	TRBV19	-	-	TGTGCCAGTAGTATGGGGGGTGGGCAGCCCCAGCATTTT	CASSMGGGQPQHF
TRBJ2-3	TRBV28	TRBD2	-	TGTGCCAGCAGTGAACAGCGGGAGGGCCGAGATACGCAGTATTTT	CASSEQREGRDTQYF
TRBJ2-7	TRBV7-2	-	-	TGTGCCAGCAGCTTAGTCCACGAGCAGTACTTC	CASSLVHEQYF